This entry features one T cell receptor (beta chain) sequence. Profiling relied on immunoSEQ multiplex PCR, and the TCRdb table lists in-frame clones only, not all of them. The sample includes around 150,000 clones, about four fifths of them seen just once. These data belong to a study of blood T cell repertoires in COVID-19. At the level of the study: PBMCs, B-cell-depleted T cells, or T cells were the source of the cDNA or gDNA that made up the material.

The source is a woman at least 80 years old with acute or convalescent COVID-19. Material for sequencing was peripheral blood.

CDR3 coding DNA: TGTGCCAGCAGCGAGGACAGGGGGTTTTCACCCCTCCACTTT. This sequence encodes CASSEDRGFSPLHF. The rearrangement links TRBV11-2 to TRBJ1-6, with TRBD1 identical over 10 bases. The CDR3 totals 14 residues. Germline lookup yields CDR1 SGHAT and CDR2 FQNNGV. The V and J ends lost 5 bases and 9 bases, in that order; junction bases with no gene match: 4.